This TCR beta chain was recorded in a study of blood T cell repertoires in COVID-19 (TCRdb year 2020). Regarding the complete study: Samples covering the acute and convalescent phases of COVID-19 were provided by collaborators in the United States, Italy and Spain. Where HLA class I and class II types were available, the types were taken from metadata supplied by the sample provider, not from assay-based typing. The material from the prospective study consisted of cDNA or gDNA derived from T cells, B-cell-depleted T cells, or PBMCs. Subjects who had been exposed to COVID-19, were actively infected with it, or had recovered from it provided the deeply sampled blood TCRbeta repertoires that made up the dataset. A freely available public database, intended as a resource for researchers studying the immune response to SARS-CoV-2, is where the repertoires were released. The samples were drawn from two sources: the first 160 participants of the ongoing ImmuneRACE study, and fewer than 1,500 subjects contributed by 6 global collaborators. Nearly every sample came with metadata listing a de-identified subject ID, COVID-19 status, age in years and sex.

Turning to this clone: The target of this receptor is not known. No base quality values were provided; no much bigger clone lies one nucleotide off.

Looking up the germline V gene yields CDR1 SGDLS and CDR2 YYNGEE. Inclusive of the bounding cysteine and phenylalanine, the CDR3 is 16 residues long. Only the CDR3 region is kept as DNA, spanning 48 bases read in frame from base 1. Relative to germline, V is 0 bases shorter and J is 2 bases shorter, with 12 bases between their ends. Collaborating institutions collected whole blood in K2EDTA tubes following their own protocols. For TCRbeta analysis, collaborators shipped samples as frozen whole blood, isolated PBMCs, or DNA extracted from either of those sample types. Study-wide findings and limitations: The amount of clinical and demographic metadata varied by source and participant and was provided uncurated.

TCRbeta CDR3 regions were amplified from genomic DNA by means of the immunoSEQ Assay, a bias-controlled multiplex PCR. In the authors' own workflow: Within the assay, amplification of reference gene primers was used to estimate how many nucleated cells each sample contained. To quantify the absolute abundance of each unique TCRbeta CDR3 rearrangement, sequence reads were collapsed and filtered. For each sample, productive Simpson clonality was calculated as the square root of Simpson's diversity index over productive rearrangements. The table comes from immuneACCESS by way of TCRdb, which keeps in-frame sequences with V and J called. Part of the clones is missing from these tables; in studies checked, under half for an unresolved V gene and the rest for unknown reasons. The V and J calls and clone size come from that table; D and trimming were worked out from the DNA. For this sample the table gives fewer than 150,000 clones, of which 88% were detected only once. 25% to 35% of the sample is held by the ten biggest clonotypes.

This receptor was identified in a human donor in a cohort sampled during active COVID-19. In this chain, TRBV9 is recombined with TRBJ1-3; the D gene is possibly TRBD1, with 5 bases matching. The sequenced material came from peripheral blood. The sequence in DNA is TGTGCCAGCAGCGTAGAGGTCAGGGCAACTGGAAACACCATATATTTT. Its amino acids are CASSVEVRATGNTIYF.